This paragraph reports one T cell receptor beta chain. The target of this receptor is not known. No base-level quality is on record; no much larger clone is a single base apart. The germline V end is reduced by 0 bases and the J end by 5 bases; junction bases left unmatched: 5. From the cysteine through the phenylalanine, the CDR3 covers 15 amino acids. Only CDR3 DNA remains: 45 bases, in frame from the first base. Via the germline V gene, CDR1 is MGHRA and CDR2 YSYEKL. In light of the paper, this sample's treatment or condition label describes: preoperative locoregional IRX-2 cytokine immunotherapy. The samples were obtained from a phase Ib study in which preoperative, locoregional IRX-2 cytokine immunotherapy intended to prime immune responses was tested. Before surgery, IRX-2 was given to the donors, who were patients with early-stage breast cancer. Receptors were amplified or captured by the immunoSEQ multiplex PCR assay. In its TCRdb copy, this immuneACCESS table keeps in-frame sequences only and misses some clones. Where compared with another copy, unresolved V genes explain less than half of these, and the others have no known cause. This sample comprises about 67,000 clones, approximately 94% of them detected only once. The top ten constitute 1.5% to 2% of the sample.

This specimen comes from a study of preoperative IRX-2 immunotherapy in early breast cancer (dated by TCRdb to between 2018 and 2021). The sequence joins TRBV4-1 to TRBJ2-3; 7 nucleotides in the junction match TRBD2. This sample was gathered from a patient treated with IRX-2 immunotherapy. This receptor was identified in a human donor with breast cancer. The nucleotide sequence is TGCGCCAGCAGCCAAGAGCCCCAGCGGGGAGATACGCAGTATTTT. It translates as CASSQEPQRGDTQYF.